The text below deals with one T cell receptor (beta chain). Its antigen is unknown. The CDR3 contains 13 residues. Germline CDR1 and CDR2: SGHAT and FQNNGV. V dropped 0 bases and J dropped 11 bases, with 13 bases sitting between them. Caucasian adults residing in Nashville, Tennessee made up all the donors. The data belong to a study of shared clonotypes between healthy human individuals. Sorted-subset replicate PCRs used around 200 ng of genomic DNA. This amount corresponded to about 30,000 T cell genomes. Clones were read by immunoSEQ multiplex PCR, and TCRdb kept only the in-frame ones, dropping some. The table shows 2.3 million or so clones, with 93% occurring only once. Study findings and constraints: It was the non-shared clonotypes that had lower generation probabilities than clonotypes shared by all four donors.

Sequenced sample: naive CD4+ T cells from PBMCs. Indicated subset: CD45RA+ positively selected. V gene TRBV11-2 combines with J gene TRBJ1-1, with no clear D. This sequence originates from a young man in good health. Some clones in this sample may be carry-over from other donors' samples. CDR3 loop: CASSLDLSQLAFF. The CDR3 DNA is TGTGCCAGCAGCTTAGATCTAAGTCAGTTGGCTTTCTTT.